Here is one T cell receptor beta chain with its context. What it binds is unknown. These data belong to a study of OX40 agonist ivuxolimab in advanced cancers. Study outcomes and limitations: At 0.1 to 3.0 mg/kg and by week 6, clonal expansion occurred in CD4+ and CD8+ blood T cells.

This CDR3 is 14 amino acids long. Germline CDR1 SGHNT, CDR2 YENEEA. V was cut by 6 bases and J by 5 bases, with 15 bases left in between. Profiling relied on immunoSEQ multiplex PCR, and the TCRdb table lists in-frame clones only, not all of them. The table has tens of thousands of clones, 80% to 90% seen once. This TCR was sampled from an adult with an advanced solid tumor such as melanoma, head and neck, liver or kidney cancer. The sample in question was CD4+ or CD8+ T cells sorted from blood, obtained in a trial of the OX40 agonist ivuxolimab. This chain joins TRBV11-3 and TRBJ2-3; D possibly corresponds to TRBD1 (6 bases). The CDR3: CASSSRTERDTQYF. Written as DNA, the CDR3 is TGTGCCAGCAGTTCAAGGACAGAGAGAGATACGCAGTATTTT.